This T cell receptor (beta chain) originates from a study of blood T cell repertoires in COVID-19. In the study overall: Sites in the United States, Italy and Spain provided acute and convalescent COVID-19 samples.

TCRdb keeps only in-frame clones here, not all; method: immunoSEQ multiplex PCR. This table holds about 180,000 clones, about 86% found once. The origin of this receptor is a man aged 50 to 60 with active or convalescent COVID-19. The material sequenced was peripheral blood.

The CDR3 region is CASNMNTEAFF. CDR3 DNA sequence: TGTGCCAGCAACATGAACACTGAAGCTTTCTTT. The chain joins TRBV2 to TRBJ1-1, with D hard to call. With 7 bases removed from V and 0 bases from J, the gap between germline ends came to 3 bases. The CDR3 extends over 11 amino acids. Germline V gene lookup returns CDR1 SNHLY and CDR2 FYNNEI.